This T cell receptor (beta chain) was sequenced for a study of blood T cell repertoires in COVID-19. Study context: Material from acute and convalescent COVID-19 was sourced from the United States, Italy and Spain.

The assay was immunoSEQ multiplex PCR, and TCRdb's table has in-frame clones only and misses some. The sample carries hundreds of thousands of clones, around 92% recorded once. V was shortened by 7 bases and J by 3 bases, with 12 bases between the two germline ends. CDR1 and CDR2 (germline): MNHEY, SMNVEV (reference sequence). The CDR3 runs to 14 residues. The rearrangement uses TRBV27 and TRBJ2-2; tentative D call: TRBD1 (6 bases). The TCR comes from a woman in her 30s with COVID-19, enrolled during active disease. The sequenced sample consisted of peripheral blood. The CDR3 loop is CASTGQGYTGELFF. CDR3 in DNA: TGTGCCAGCACCGGCCAGGGGTACACCGGGGAGCTGTTTTTT.